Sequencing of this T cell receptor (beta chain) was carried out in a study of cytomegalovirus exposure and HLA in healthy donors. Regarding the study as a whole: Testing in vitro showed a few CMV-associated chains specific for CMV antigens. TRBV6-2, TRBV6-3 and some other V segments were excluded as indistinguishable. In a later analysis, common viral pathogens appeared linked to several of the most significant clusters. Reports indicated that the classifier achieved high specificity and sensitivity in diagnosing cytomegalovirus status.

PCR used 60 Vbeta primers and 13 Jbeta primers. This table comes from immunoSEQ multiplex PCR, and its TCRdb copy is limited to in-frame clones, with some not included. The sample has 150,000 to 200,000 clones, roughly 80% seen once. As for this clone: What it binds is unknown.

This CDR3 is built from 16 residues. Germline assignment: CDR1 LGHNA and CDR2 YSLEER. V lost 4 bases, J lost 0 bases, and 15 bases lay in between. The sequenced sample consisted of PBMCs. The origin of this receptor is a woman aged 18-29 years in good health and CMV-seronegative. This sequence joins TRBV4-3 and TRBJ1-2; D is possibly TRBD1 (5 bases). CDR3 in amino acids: CASSREVGTPNYGYTF. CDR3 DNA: TGCGCCAGCAGCCGCGAAGTTGGGACTCCTAACTATGGCTACACCTTC.